This TCR beta chain was sequenced for a study of T cell clonality in common variable immunodeficiency. Study findings and constraints: Common variable immunodeficiency TCR beta sequences reportedly had fewer deletions and N-nucleotide insertions.

The protocol was immunoSEQ multiplex PCR, while the TCRdb copy is restricted to in-frame clones and leaves out a portion. The profile covers about 59,000 clones, none occurring a single time. Remarks on this clone: Its antigen is as yet unknown. The sequenced fragment ends 3 residues before the CDR3 boundary, so the rest is inferred from the germline J gene. The same CDR3 is also encoded by other DNA sequences in this sample.

The CDR3 consists of 11 residues. The germline V gene encodes CDR1 DFQATT and CDR2 SNEGSKA (reference sequence). The chain combines TRBV20-1 with TRBJ1-2; maybe TRBD1 (5 bases). The specimen was peripheral blood mononuclear cells. The clonotype comes from a person aged 18 to 70 in good health. The part of the CDR3 DNA that was read is TGCAGTGCTGGCTCGGGGGGTGGA. It encodes CSAGSGGG. The complete CDR3 sequence is CSAGSGGGYTF.